The rows below give T cell receptor beta chains drawn from one sample of a study of siplizumab effects on memory and regulatory T cells. Some clones are missing from TCRdb's copy, which holds only in-frame ones; the method was immunoSEQ multiplex PCR. This sample has around 100,000 clones, with about 94% found just once. Material: non-Treg CD4+ T cells sorted from blood. The source of these receptors is a human donor in good health. The CDR3 runs from the conserved cysteine through the conserved F or W. The D gene is left open where the match is weak. A row's size may be missing; if present it is once, few, many or a size class.

abundance | d_gene | j_gene | v_gene | CDR3aa | CDR3nt
NA | NA | TRBJ2-4 | TRBV4-1 | CASSFGRWGGTKNIQYF | TGCGCCAGCAGCTTCGGCCGGTGGGGAGGTACCAAAAACATTCAGTACTTC
NA | TRBD2 | TRBJ2-1 | TRBV7-8 | CASSFQRENNEQFF | TGTGCCAGCAGCTTCCAGCGGGAGAACAATGAGCAGTTCTTC
NA | NA | TRBJ2-7 | TRBV19 | CASSIYGGPYEQYF | TGTGCCAGTAGTATATATGGCGGTCCCTACGAGCAGTACTTC
NA | NA | TRBJ1-1 | TRBV14 | CASSVGQSNTEAFF | TGTGCCAGCAGCGTCGGACAAAGTAACACTGAAGCTTTCTTT
NA | NA | TRBJ2-3 | TRBV7-3 | CASSPGNTDTQYF | TGTGCCAGCAGCCCCGGCAACACAGATACGCAGTATTTT
NA | NA | TRBJ1-1 | TRBV10-3 | CAISESEGWAFF | TGTGCCATCAGTGAGTCGGAAGGATGGGCTTTCTTT
once | TRBD2 | TRBJ2-1 | TRBV7-8 | CASSLITSGRAGNEQFF | TGTGCCAGCAGCTTAATCACTAGCGGGAGGGCCGGCAATGAGCAGTTCTTC
NA | TRBD2 | TRBJ2-2 | TRBV7-8 | CASRLAATQNTGELFF | TGTGCCAGCAGACTAGCGGCCACTCAGAACACCGGGGAGCTGTTTTTT
NA | NA | TRBJ2-7 | TRBV4-2 | CASSHPGTEGQQYF | TGTGCCAGCAGCCACCCCGGGACTGAAGGGCAGCAGTACTTC
NA | NA | TRBJ2-1 | TRBV7-9 | CASSLVGSGNYNEQFF | TGTGCCAGCAGCTTAGTGGGAAGCGGCAACTACAATGAGCAGTTCTTC
NA | NA | TRBJ1-2 | TRBV19 | CASSTQGRGYGYTF | TGTGCCAGTAGTACACAGGGAAGAGGCTATGGCTACACCTTC
NA | NA | TRBJ1-1 | TRBV14 | CASSQEPTNTEAFF | TGTGCCAGCAGCCAGGAACCTACGAACACTGAAGCTTTCTTT
NA | NA | TRBJ1-3 | TRBV5-1 | CASSPTGRDGNTIYF | TGCGCCAGCAGCCCCACGGGCAGAGATGGAAACACCATATATTTT
NA | NA | TRBJ1-1 | TRBV6-5 | CASVGRLGAEAFF | TGTGCCAGCGTGGGCAGATTGGGTGCTGAAGCTTTCTTT
NA | NA | TRBJ1-4 | TRBV28 | CASSFQQGLEKLFF | TGTGCCAGCAGTTTTCAGCAGGGCCTTGAAAAACTGTTTTTT
NA | NA | TRBJ2-7 | TRBV5-1 | CASSLDDTQEGEQYF | TGCGCCAGCAGCTTGGATGACACCCAAGAAGGCGAGCAGTACTTC
NA | NA | TRBJ2-2 | TRBV6-6 | CASSPDSYSGELFF | TGTGCCAGCAGTCCTGACAGTTACTCCGGGGAGCTGTTTTTT
NA | NA | TRBJ2-1 | TRBV11-3 | CASSYTPYNEQFF | TGTGCCAGCAGCTACACCCCCTACAATGAGCAGTTCTTC
NA | TRBD1 | TRBJ2-7 | TRBV18 | CASSPGTGGYEQYF | TGTGCCAGCTCCCCCGGGACAGGGGGGTACGAGCAGTACTTC
NA | NA | TRBJ1-2 | TRBV1 | CTSSQAGGDYGYTF | TGCACCAGCAGCCAAGCAGGGGGTGACTATGGCTACACCTTC